This is a list of T cell receptor beta chains from one sample in a study of T cells in Graves' hyperthyroidism and ophthalmopathy. One entry per CDR3 protein, called by TCRdb with MiXCR from the multiplex PCR reads. The repertoire holds some 270,000 distinct CDR3 sequences, with about an eighth as singletons. Sequencing was performed on blood. The receptors originated from a woman aged 25 to 39 with Graves' hyperthyroidism that later progressed to Graves' ophthalmopathy. CDR3s include the opening cysteine and the closing phenylalanine or tryptophan. A D gene is named only where the DNA matches it firmly.

J gene | D gene | V gene | CDR3 protein
TRBJ2-7 | - | TRBV28 | CASRLKTSGTGPTEQYF
TRBJ2-7 | - | TRBV13 | CASSQEGFFYEQYF
TRBJ1-5 | TRBD1 | TRBV7-2 | CASSPGQGGNQPQHF
TRBJ2-7 | TRBD1 | TRBV6-1 | CASSAGQDRYEQYF
TRBJ1-1 | - | TRBV28 | CASNHRTEAFF
TRBJ1-2 | - | TRBV7-9 | CASSKSGEDQGYTF
TRBJ2-1 | - | TRBV19 | CASTRTGEAGGEQFF
TRBJ2-4 | - | TRBV10-3 | CASRGNDDKNIQYF
TRBJ1-2 | - | TRBV27 | CASNLRDRGAYGYTF
TRBJ1-2 | TRBD1 | TRBV28 | CASSSETGIYGYTF
TRBJ2-5 | - | TRBV28 | CASSLRGGETQYF
TRBJ2-3 | TRBD2 | TRBV20-1 | CSATTSGREGTDTQYF
TRBJ2-1 | TRBD2 | TRBV27 | CASSIRVAGGPGNVQFF
TRBJ1-5 | TRBD1 | TRBV27 | CAHTFIRDRVPFLWPQHF
TRBJ2-7 | TRBD2 | TRBV7-9 | CASSFILAGGEQYF
TRBJ2-6 | - | TRBV27 | CASSFRGPMSAANVLTF
TRBJ1-1 | TRBD1 | TRBV2 | CASKPGGTEAFF
TRBJ1-2 | - | TRBV28 | CASSQGRRIYGYTF
TRBJ1-1 | TRBD1 | TRBV28 | CASNSLGQMNTEAFF
TRBJ2-3 | - | TRBV12-3/TRBV12-4 | CASSPNREDTQYF
TRBJ2-7 | TRBD1 | TRBV28 | CASRDRGYSYEQYF
TRBJ2-2 | - | TRBV5-5 | CASSFAAGNTGELFF
TRBJ2-7 | - | TRBV4-2 | CASSQENYEQYF
TRBJ1-2 | - | TRBV30 | CAWRSGGRGGYTF
TRBJ2-7 | TRBD1 | TRBV11-2 | CASSQTWDSLREQYF
TRBJ2-1 | - | TRBV12-3/TRBV12-4 | CASSLEGLGEQFF
TRBJ1-1 | - | TRBV19 | CASSMAGGNTEAFF
TRBJ2-7 | - | TRBV6-1 | CASRRDSSSYEQYF
TRBJ1-5 | - | TRBV19 | CASSSGADQPQHF
TRBJ1-1 | - | TRBV7-9 | CASSDHGLNTEAFF
TRBJ1-2 | - | TRBV30 | CAWSVGPNYGYTF
TRBJ2-7 | TRBD2 | TRBV20-1 | CSASGLEYEQYF
TRBJ2-1 | - | TRBV24-1 | CATSPESRGDEQFF
TRBJ2-7 | TRBD1 | TRBV20-1 | CSARGILLTGGQSYEQYF
TRBJ2-3 | TRBD2 | TRBV29-1 | CSVATRELAWGDTQYF